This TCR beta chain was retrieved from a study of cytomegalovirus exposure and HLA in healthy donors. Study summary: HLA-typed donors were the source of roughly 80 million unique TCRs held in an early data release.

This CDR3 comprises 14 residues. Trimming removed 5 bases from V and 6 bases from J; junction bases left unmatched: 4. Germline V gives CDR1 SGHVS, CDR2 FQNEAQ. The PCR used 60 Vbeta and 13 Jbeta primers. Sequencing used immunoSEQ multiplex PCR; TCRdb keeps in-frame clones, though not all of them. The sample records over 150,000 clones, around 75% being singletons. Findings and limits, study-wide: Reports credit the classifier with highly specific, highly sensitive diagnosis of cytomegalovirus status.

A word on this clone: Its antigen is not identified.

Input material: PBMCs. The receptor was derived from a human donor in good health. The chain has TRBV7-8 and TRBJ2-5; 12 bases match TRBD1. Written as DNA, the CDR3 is TGTGCCAGCAGCGTGGGACAGGGGGCAAAGACCCAGTACTTC. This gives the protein CASSVGQGAKTQYF.